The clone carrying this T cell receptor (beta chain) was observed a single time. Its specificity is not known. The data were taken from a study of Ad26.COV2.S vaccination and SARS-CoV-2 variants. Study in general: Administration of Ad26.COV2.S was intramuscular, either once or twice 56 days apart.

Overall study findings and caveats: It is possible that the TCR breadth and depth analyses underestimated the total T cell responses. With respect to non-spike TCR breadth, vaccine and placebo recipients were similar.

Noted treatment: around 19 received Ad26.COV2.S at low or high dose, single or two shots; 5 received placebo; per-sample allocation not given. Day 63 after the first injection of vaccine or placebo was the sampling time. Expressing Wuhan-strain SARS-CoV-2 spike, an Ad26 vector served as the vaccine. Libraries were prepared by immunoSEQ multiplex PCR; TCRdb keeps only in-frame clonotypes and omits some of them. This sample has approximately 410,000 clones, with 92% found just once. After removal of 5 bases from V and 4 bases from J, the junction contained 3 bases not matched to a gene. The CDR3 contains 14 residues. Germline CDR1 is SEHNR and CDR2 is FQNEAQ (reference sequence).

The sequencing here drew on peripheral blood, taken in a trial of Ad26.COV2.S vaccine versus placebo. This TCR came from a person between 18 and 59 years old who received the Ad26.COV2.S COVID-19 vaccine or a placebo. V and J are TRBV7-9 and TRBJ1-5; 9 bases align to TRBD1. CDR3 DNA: TGTGCCAGCAGCCCTGGGACAGGGAATCAGCCCCAGCATTTT. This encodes CASSPGTGNQPQHF.